This T cell receptor (beta chain) originates from a study of T cell repertoires in cytomegalovirus infection. About the research overall: It can be stated that public TCR beta signatures indicated CMV infection as well as a matching HLA type.

MiXCR was run by TCRdb on the reads, yielding one entry per CDR3 protein. The sample shows 110,000 to 150,000 distinct CDR3 sequences, roughly 6% of them seen only once. Losses at the gene ends were 6 bases for V and 6 bases for J; bases not matched to a gene: 10. The germline gives CDR1 SNHLY, CDR2 FYNNEI. CDR3 length: 15 amino acids. At least ten counts were recorded for this clonotype. No antigen is known for it. Study-wide results and limits: Predominance within the ex vivo response was attributable to HLA-C-restricted CMV-specific TCR beta clonotypes. Adding up the frequency of public TCR beta families identified people who carried CMV plus the relevant HLA.

The specimen sequenced was PBMCs. This chain links TRBV2 with TRBJ2-3; 9 positions agree with TRBD2. The sequence came from a human donor in good health (CMV status not recorded). Some clones in this sample may be carry-over from other donors' samples. CDR3 region: CASSLLGGGADTQYF. The CDR3 nucleotides read TGTGCCAGCAGCCTTCTAGGCGGGGGGGCGGATACGCAGTATTTT.